This TCR beta chain was sequenced during a study of cytomegalovirus exposure and HLA in healthy donors. Using immunoSEQ multiplex PCR, the repertoire was profiled, and TCRdb retains in-frame clones only, with some absent. The sample lists tens of thousands of clones; more than 80% were seen once. What was sequenced was PBMCs. The sequence came from a man younger than 35 in good health and CMV-seronegative.

For the CDR3, the DNA is TGCGCCAGCAGCTTTGGACTAGCGGGAGCTGAGCAGTTCTTC. Protein product: CASSFGLAGAEQFF. The genes are TRBV5-1 and TRBJ2-1, with 13 bases identical to TRBD2. The CDR3 consists of 14 residues. Germline CDR1 and CDR2: SGHRS and YFSETQ. The V gene end was trimmed by 2 bases and the J gene end by 9 bases; junction bases not matched to a gene: 2. Looking up the rest from reference TRBV5-1 and TRBJ2-1 gives the full variable domain: KAGVTQTPRYLIKTRGQQVTLSCSPISGHRSVSWYQQTPGQGLQFLFEYFSETQRNKGNFPGRFSGRQFSNSRSEMNVSTLELGDSALYLCASSFGLAGAEQFFGPGTRLTVL.